The 15 T cell receptor beta chains given below trace back to one sample, sequenced in a study of blood T cell repertoires in COVID-19. Method: immunoSEQ multiplex PCR; TCRdb's copy keeps in-frame clones and lacks some. The table has under 350,000 clones, approximately 82% seen once. Sequencing input: peripheral blood. The receptors originated from a man aged 55 to 70 who had recovered from COVID-19.

The CDR3 protein is CASSPRNTGELFF. The CDR3 bases are TGTGCCAGCAGCCCTCGGAACACCGGGGAGCTGTTTTTT. The chain recombines TRBV7-9 with TRBJ2-2; D gene unclear. The CDR3 has 13 amino acids. V dropped 5 bases and J dropped 1 base, with 5 bases sitting between them. Germline lookup yields CDR1 SEHNR and CDR2 FQNEAQ (reference sequence). Variable domain in full (rest from reference TRBV7-9 and TRBJ2-2): DTGVSQNPRHKITKRGQNVTFRCDPISEHNRLYWYRQTLGQGPEFLTYFQNEAQLEKSRLLSDRFSAERPKGSFSTLEIQRTEQGDSAMYLCASSPRNTGELFFGEGSRLTVL.

The rearrangement links TRBV3-1 (or the pseudogene TRBV3-2) to TRBJ1-4; D is ambiguous. Per germline, CDR1 LGHDT and CDR2 YNNKEL (reference sequence). The CDR3 is 16 residues long. With 5 bases removed from V and 8 bases from J, the gap between germline ends came to 21 bases. Here the CDR3 DNA reads TGTGCCAGCAGCTCAAACCCGGTGAGGCTTGGGGAAAAACTGTTTTTT. Protein: CASSSNPVRLGEKLFF.

This clone was counted a few times. The chain's CDR3 is CASSSRGLTEAFF. The DNA of the CDR3 is TGTGCCAGCAGTTCCAGGGGGCTCACTGAAGCTTTCTTT. The V and J genes are TRBV2 and TRBJ1-1; TRBD1 agrees at 8 bases. The V gene's germline CDR1 is SNHLY and CDR2 FYNNEI. After removal of 5 bases from V and 4 bases from J, the junction contained 3 bases not matched to a gene. The CDR3 has 13 residues.

V is TRBV2 and J is TRBJ1-6; 8 bases align to TRBD1. Germline V gene sequence: CDR1 SNHLY, CDR2 FYNNEI. The CDR3 has 15 amino acids. V lost 8 bases and J lost 8; bases outside the gene matches: 11. The CDR3 DNA sequence: TGTGCCAGCTCAAGCCGAGGACAGGGAGATTCACCCCTCCACTTT. Translated: CASSSRGQGDSPLHF.

The rearrangement joins TRBV25-1 to TRBJ1-2, with D hard to call. Germline CDR1 reads MGHDK; CDR2 reads SYGVNS. V was trimmed by 1 base and J by 7 bases, leaving 4 bases between them. This CDR3 has 11 amino acids. The CDR3 DNA reads as TGTGCCAGCAGTGAATCGTTTGGCTACACCTTC. Translated: CASSESFGYTF.

J is TRBJ2-1 and V is TRBV4-2; D is perhaps TRBD1 (6 bases). V was shortened by 0 bases and J by 12 bases, with 21 bases between the two germline ends. CDR1 and CDR2 from the germline V gene are LGHNA and YNFKEQ. The CDR3 runs 16 residues. The CDR3 sequence: CASSQDGTWVLAGQFF. In DNA, the CDR3 is TGTGCCAGCAGCCAAGATGGGACATGGGTCTTGGCCGGGCAGTTCTTC.

J is TRBJ2-5 and V is TRBV9, with D maybe TRBD1 (6 bases). CDR3 length equals 15 residues. Deletions cut 3 bases from V and 5 bases from J, with 17 bases between. CDR1 is SGDLS and CDR2 is YYNGEE in the germline V gene. CDR3 protein: CASSGPGTLVETQYF. The CDR3 DNA reads as TGTGCCAGCAGCGGCCCCGGGACACTTGTGGAGACCCAGTACTTC. The full variable domain, with the rest looked up from reference TRBV9 and TRBJ2-5, is DSGVTQTPKHLITATGQRVTLRCSPRSGDLSVYWYQQSLDQGLQFLIQYYNGEERAKGNILERFSAQQFPDLHSELNLSSLELGDSALYFCASSGPGTLVETQYFGPGTRLLVL.

The gene calls are TRBV6-6 and TRBJ1-2; TRBD1 aligns across 7 bases. This CDR3 has 15 amino acids. Germline lookup yields CDR1 MNHNY and CDR2 SVGAGI (reference sequence). Trimming at V came to 6 bases and at J to 2 bases, leaving 9 bases not matched to a gene. The DNA for the CDR3 is TGTGCCAGCAGCCGACAGGGCTATGAGAACTATGGCTACACCTTC. Its translation is CASSRQGYENYGYTF.

The V call is TRBV25-1, the J call TRBJ2-3; D unclear. The germline V gene encodes CDR1 MGHDK and CDR2 SYGVNS. This CDR3 spans 12 amino acids. Between the trimmed V and J ends, which lost 3 bases and 3 bases, there was a span of 4 bases. In DNA, the CDR3 is TGTGCCAGCAGTGATTTAACAGATACGCAGTATTTT. Translating it yields CASSDLTDTQYF.

The rearrangement joins TRBV5-1 to TRBJ1-2; D might be TRBD1 (6 bases). This CDR3 has 15 residues. Germline V gene data show CDR1 as SGHRS and CDR2 as YFSETQ. V dropped 3 bases and J dropped 2 bases, with 14 bases sitting between them. DNA for the CDR3: TGCGCCAGCAGCTCGATCGGACAGACCAACTATGGCTACACCTTC. It codes for CASSSIGQTNYGYTF. Together with reference TRBV5-1 and TRBJ1-2, the CDR3 gives the full variable domain: KAGVTQTPRYLIKTRGQQVTLSCSPISGHRSVSWYQQTPGQGLQFLFEYFSETQRNKGNFPGRFSGRQFSNSRSEMNVSTLELGDSALYLCASSSIGQTNYGYTFGSGTRLTVV.

This clone occurred once. This chain connects TRBV12-5 to TRBJ1-5; weak D call: TRBD1 (5 bases). The length of the CDR3 is 14 residues. The V and J ends lost 6 bases and 7 bases respectively, with 16 bases between them. Looked up from germline, CDR1 is LGHNT and CDR2 is FRNRAP. DNA for the CDR3: TGTGCTAGTGGCGACGCCGTCGGGGGGCAGCCCCAGCATTTT. Protein sequence: CASGDAVGGQPQHF.

V usage is TRBV10-3 and J usage is TRBJ2-7, with 7 nucleotides matching TRBD1. The germline V gene has CDR1 ENHRY and CDR2 SYGVKD. After removal of 4 bases from V and 3 bases from J, the junction contained 9 bases not matched to a gene. The CDR3 is 15 residues long. CDR3 residues: CAISADRTGNYEQYF. DNA for the CDR3: TGTGCCATCAGTGCCGACAGGACAGGTAACTACGAGCAGTACTTC.

This clone has just one count. The chain joins TRBV18 to TRBJ1-1; a weak D match, TRBD1 (5 bases). CDR3 length: 16 residues. V lost 1 base and J 5 bases, leaving 17 bases between the germline ends. Germline V lookup: CDR1 KGHSH, CDR2 LQKENI. The CDR3 DNA sequence: TGTGCCAGCTCACCACAGCTCGGTGGGGGGTGGACTGAAGCTTTCTTT. This gives the protein CASSPQLGGGWTEAFF.

The rearrangement uses TRBV18 and TRBJ2-5, with D possibly being TRBD1 (5 bases). The germline gives CDR1 KGHSH, CDR2 LQKENI. V dropped 2 bases and J dropped 6 bases, with 19 bases sitting between them. The CDR3 consists of 16 residues. As DNA, the CDR3 is TGTGCCAGCTCACCATTTAGGGGATCCGGCGTCCAGACCCAGTACTTC. Translating it yields CASSPFRGSGVQTQYF.

CDR3 residues: CASSQGGSSYGYTF. The CDR3 DNA sequence: TGTGCCAGCAGCCAAGGCGGCAGCTCCTATGGCTACACCTTC. This chain links TRBV9 with TRBJ1-2; unclear D gene. This CDR3 spans 14 amino acids. V shed 4 bases and J shed 4 bases, with 14 bases lying between them. Germline CDR1 and CDR2: SGDLS and YYNGEE.